What follows are 29 T cell receptor beta chains derived from one specimen sequenced in a study of T-cell reconstitution after alpha-beta-depleted transplantation in children. Using unique molecular identifiers, the investigators prepared the TCRbeta library. TCRdb itself ran the PCR reads through MiXCR, one entry per CDR3 protein. The table lists more than 450,000 distinct CDR3 sequences, approximately 20% of them singletons. Sequencing was performed on PBMCs from the stem cell graft donor, taken from the stem cell graft. The receptor source for this set is a human donor who donated a stem cell graft to a child with acute lymphoblastic leukemia.

This clonotype was picked up a small number of times. The V and J genes are TRBV5-1 and TRBJ2-1; 15 bases align to TRBD2. CDR1 and CDR2 from the germline V gene are SGHRS and YFSETQ. J gave up 1 base and V 3 bases, and 11 bases lay outside the gene matches. This CDR3 spans 20 amino acids. For the CDR3, the DNA is TGCGCCAGCAGCTCCGGACTAGCGGGAGGGTCCAGGTTATCCTACAATGAGCAGTTCTTC. Amino acid sequence: CASSSGLAGGSRLSYNEQFF. Supplemented by reference TRBV5-1 and TRBJ2-1, the full variable domain reads KAGVTQTPRYLIKTRGQQVTLSCSPISGHRSVSWYQQTPGQGLQFLFEYFSETQRNKGNFPGRFSGRQFSNSRSEMNVSTLELGDSALYLCASSSGLAGGSRLSYNEQFFGPGTRLTVL.

This clonotype turned up a few times. V is TRBV12-3 or TRBV12-4 and J is TRBJ1-5, with D perhaps matching TRBD1 (5 bases). This CDR3 comprises 17 residues. V dropped 6 bases and J dropped 0 bases, with 18 bases sitting between them. The CDR3 here is CASSLPGTPDSNQPQHF. DNA of the CDR3: TGTGCCAGCAGCCTACCCGGGACGCCGGATAGCAATCAGCCCCAGCATTTT.

This clonotype has just a few counts. The V call is TRBV5-1, the J call TRBJ2-2; possibly TRBD1 or TRBD2 for D (5 bases each). CDR1 is SGHRS, CDR2 YFSETQ, per germline. V lost 4 bases and J lost 5, with 18 bases in between. This CDR3 region has 16 residues. For the CDR3, the DNA is TGCGCCAGCAGCCCAATCGGGGCCTCTGCAACCGGGGAGCTGTTTTTT. Translation gives CASSPIGASATGELFF.

This clonotype was seen at least ten times. The chain employs TRBV7-9 and TRBJ1-1; 7 bases line up with TRBD1. This CDR3 spans 12 amino acids. CDR1 and CDR2 (germline): SEHNR, FQNEAQ (reference sequence). Trimming at V came to 4 bases and at J to 7 bases, leaving 3 bases not matched to a gene. The CDR3 protein is CASSSDRVEAFF. CDR3 in DNA: TGTGCCAGCAGCTCAGACAGGGTTGAAGCTTTCTTT. The full variable domain, with the rest looked up from reference TRBV7-9 and TRBJ1-1, is DTGVSQNPRHKITKRGQNVTFRCDPISEHNRLYWYRQTLGQGPEFLTYFQNEAQLEKSRLLSDRFSAERPKGSFSTLEIQRTEQGDSAMYLCASSSDRVEAFFGQGTRLTVV.

Details on this clonotype: Since a much larger clone is just one base distant, this may be a read error. The rearrangement joins TRBV7-3 to TRBJ2-7; 10 bases map to TRBD2. Germline-derived CDR1 and CDR2 are SGHTA and FQGTGA. The CDR3 extends over 14 amino acids. Germline trimming cut 3 bases from V and 3 bases from J; bases unmatched to any gene: 2. As DNA, the CDR3 is TGTGCCAGCAGCTTCGGACTAGCGGTCTACGAGCAGTACTTC. Its translation: CASSFGLAVYEQYF.

The chain recombines TRBV20-1 with TRBJ1-2; D is perhaps TRBD1 (6 bases). This CDR3 region has 15 residues. V was trimmed by 4 bases and J by 4 bases, leaving 19 bases between them. CDR1 DFQATT and CDR2 SNEGSKA come from the germline V gene (reference sequence). The chain's CDR3 is CSAIGGQNGPYGYTF. As DNA, the CDR3 is TGCAGTGCTATCGGCGGACAGAATGGACCCTATGGCTACACCTTC.

The gene calls are TRBV2 and TRBJ2-7; 8 bases fit TRBD2. Germline values: CDR1 SNHLY, CDR2 FYNNEI. The CDR3 contains 15 residues. With 1 base clipped from V and 4 bases from J, the junction kept 6 bases outside the gene matches. The CDR3 protein is CASSEEGTSLYEQYF. The CDR3 DNA reads as TGTGCCAGCAGTGAAGAGGGGACTAGTTTATACGAGCAGTACTTC. Supplemented by reference TRBV2 and TRBJ2-7, the full variable domain reads EPEVTQTPSHQVTQMGQEVILRCVPISNHLYFYWYRQILGQKVEFLVSFYNNEISEKSEIFDDQFSVERPDGSNFTLKIRSTKLEDSAMYFCASSEEGTSLYEQYFGPGTRLTVT.

This clonotype was counted between two and nine times. This CDR3 is CASTATSGRAREQFF. The CDR3 nucleotides read TGCGCCAGCACAGCGACTAGCGGGAGGGCACGTGAGCAGTTCTTC. The chain couples TRBV5-1 to TRBJ2-1; 14 positions agree with TRBD2. Per germline, CDR1 SGHRS and CDR2 YFSETQ. This CDR3 contains 15 residues. The ends lost 6 bases at V and 9 bases at J; junction bases unmatched: 8.

CDR3 in DNA: TGTGCCAGCAGCTCCTTCCCGGGACCCCGGGAGACCCAGTACTTC. Translated, it gives CASSSFPGPRETQYF. The chain joins TRBV11-2 to TRBJ2-5; D could derive from TRBD1 or TRBD2 (5 bases each). The length of the CDR3 is 15 residues. V was cut by 4 bases and J by 5 bases, with 17 bases left in between. Per germline, CDR1 SGHAT and CDR2 FQNNGV.

This clonotype has only a few counts. V usage is TRBV7-8 and J usage is TRBJ2-5; D perhaps matches TRBD2 (5 bases). Germline-derived CDR1 and CDR2 are SGHVS and FQNEAQ. V lost 1 base, J lost 3 bases, and 18 bases lay in between. There are 17 residues in the CDR3. The CDR3 sequence is CASSLGAVVRLKETQYF. In nucleotides, the CDR3 is TGTGCCAGCAGCTTAGGGGCGGTCGTCAGACTAAAAGAGACCCAGTACTTC.

This sequence joins TRBV10-3 and TRBJ2-1; TRBD2 aligns across 7 bases. The ends lost 5 bases at V and 5 bases at J; junction bases unmatched: 6. CDR1 is ENHRY and CDR2 is SYGVKD in the germline V gene. The CDR3 length is 14 residues. The DNA of the CDR3 is TGTGCCATCAGTAACCTAGGACTAGACAATGAGCAGTTCTTC. It encodes CAISNLGLDNEQFF.

The chain uses TRBV20-1 and TRBJ2-7; TRBD1 aligns across 7 bases. The CDR3 covers 14 residues. CDR1 and CDR2 from the germline V gene are DFQATT and SNEGSKA (reference sequence). The ends lost 3 bases at V and 5 bases at J; junction bases unmatched: 10. For the CDR3, the DNA is TGCAGTGCTAGTTTAGCGACAGGGATCCACGAGCAGTACTTC. Its translation: CSASLATGIHEQYF.

This chain uses TRBV5-1 with TRBJ2-1; D remains unclear. Germline values: CDR1 SGHRS, CDR2 YFSETQ. Deletions cut 4 bases from V and 1 base from J, with 6 bases between. The CDR3 covers 13 residues. CDR3 coding DNA: TGCGCCAGCAGCGCGGCTTCCTACAATGAGCAGTTCTTC. It is translated as CASSAASYNEQFF.

This chain links TRBV25-1 with TRBJ1-2, with 10 bases matching TRBD1. The V segment lost 3 bases and the J segment 2 bases; nucleotides outside the gene matches: 3. Germline CDR1 and CDR2: MGHDK and SYGVNS. The CDR3 contains 15 residues. CDR3 loop: CASSDGQGGNYGYTF. CDR3 nucleotide sequence: TGTGCCAGCAGTGACGGACAGGGGGGCAACTATGGCTACACCTTC.

The chain has TRBV2 and TRBJ1-4, with 7 bases lining up with TRBD1. V lost 8 bases to trimming and J lost 8 bases; unmatched junction nucleotides: 5. Germline V gene sequence: CDR1 SNHLY, CDR2 FYNNEI. The CDR3 is made up of 12 amino acids. CDR3 in amino acids: CASQGQEEKLFF. The CDR3, as DNA: TGTGCCAGCCAAGGACAGGAAGAAAAACTGTTTTTT.

This clonotype appeared a few times. The V gene is TRBV7-2, the J gene TRBJ2-1, with D possibly TRBD1 on 6 matching bases. V lost 8 bases to trimming and J lost 4 bases, with 9 bases between them. Germline assignment: CDR1 SGHTA and CDR2 FQGNSA. The CDR3 runs 12 residues. CDR3 sequence reads: CASGTGYNEQFF. CDR3 DNA sequence: TGTGCCAGCGGCACAGGGTACAATGAGCAGTTCTTC.

The V and J genes are TRBV29-1 and TRBJ2-1; 12 nucleotides match TRBD2. There are 15 residues in the CDR3. Germline trimming cut 5 bases from V and 2 bases from J; bases unmatched to any gene: 4. Per the germline V gene, CDR1 is SQVTM and CDR2 is ANQGSEA. The CDR3 here is CSVHTSGRTYNEQFF. CDR3 nucleotide sequence: TGCAGCGTTCATACTAGCGGGAGGACCTACAATGAGCAGTTCTTC.

Ten or more counts support this clonotype. The J gene is TRBJ1-1, the V gene TRBV5-1; D remains ambiguous. Trimming shortened V by 0 bases and J by 3 bases, and 6 bases separated the two germline ends. The germline gives CDR1 SGHRS, CDR2 YFSETQ. CDR3 length equals 13 residues. For the CDR3, the DNA is TGCGCCAGCAGCTTGGGGAGGGACACTGAAGCTTTCTTT. It encodes CASSLGRDTEAFF.

This clonotype turned up a few times. This chain joins TRBV5-1 and TRBJ1-4; a weak D match, TRBD1 (5 bases). The germline CDR1 and CDR2 sequences are SGHRS and YFSETQ. V was cut by 0 bases and J by 15 bases, with 21 bases left in between. The CDR3 length is 15 residues. DNA for the CDR3: TGCGCCAGCAGCTTGGAAGGGGCAGGACCTTTCAGAGTGTTTTTT. This sequence encodes CASSLEGAGPFRVFF.

This clonotype has more than one count but fewer than ten. This chain links TRBV5-6 with TRBJ1-2; D gene ambiguous. The CDR3 consists of 15 residues. CDR1 and CDR2 (germline): SGHDT, YYEEEE. Trimming shortened V by 4 bases and J by 4 bases, and 17 bases separated the two germline ends. The CDR3 nucleotides are TGTGCCAGCAGCCCCCTGGCAGAGAGTCTCTATGGCTACACCTTC. Translated: CASSPLAESLYGYTF.

This clonotype was seen only a few times. J is TRBJ2-1 and V is TRBV7-3; 8 nucleotides agree with TRBD1. Germline values: CDR1 SGHTA, CDR2 FQGTGA. The CDR3 totals 15 residues. V gave up 4 bases and J gave up 8 bases; unmatched junction bases: 10. This chain's CDR3 is CASSSGQALRDEQFF. The DNA for the CDR3 is TGTGCCAGCAGCTCGGGACAGGCCTTGAGGGATGAGCAGTTCTTC.

This rearrangement joins TRBV27 to TRBJ2-7; 7 positions match TRBD1. V trimming: 2 bases; J trimming: 6 bases; junction bases outside the gene matches: 4. CDR1 MNHEY and CDR2 SMNVEV come from the germline V gene (reference sequence). The length of the CDR3 is 13 residues. CDR3: CASSLKGAREQYF. The CDR3 DNA follows: TGTGCCAGCAGTTTAAAGGGGGCTCGCGAGCAGTACTTC.

This clonotype was seen a handful of times. The V and J genes are TRBV4-1 and TRBJ2-2; D gene unclear. This CDR3 region has 16 residues. The germline gives CDR1 MGHRA, CDR2 YSYEKL. V lost 6 bases to trimming and J lost 4 bases, with 18 bases between them. CDR3 loop: CASRGKGLPTTGELFF. In DNA form, the CDR3 reads TGCGCCAGCAGGGGCAAAGGCCTCCCGACCACCGGGGAGCTGTTTTTT.

This clonotype came up a few times. This chain uses TRBV4-1 with TRBJ1-5, with 7 nucleotides matching TRBD1. V trimming: 2 bases; J trimming: 6 bases; junction bases outside the gene matches: 7. Germline CDR1 reads MGHRA; CDR2 reads YSYEKL. The CDR3 runs 15 residues. CDR3 nucleotides: TGCGCCAGCAGCCAATTGACAGGGAGAGGTCAGCCCCAGCATTTT. Its translation: CASSQLTGRGQPQHF.

The CDR3 nucleotides are TGCAGTGCTAGGGTAGACAGGGGATCCTACGAGCAGTACTTC. It translates to CSARVDRGSYEQYF. The chain employs TRBV20-1 and TRBJ2-7, with 8 bases matching TRBD1. Germline V gene lookup returns CDR1 DFQATT and CDR2 SNEGSKA (reference sequence). The CDR3 consists of 14 residues. V shed 3 bases and J 1 base; nucleotides not matched to a gene: 5.

This chain connects TRBV6-1 to TRBJ1-1, with 7 bases lining up with TRBD1. The CDR3 runs to 14 residues. Losses at the gene ends were 2 bases for V and 11 bases for J; bases not matched to a gene: 11. The germline V gene encodes CDR1 MNHNS and CDR2 SASEGT. The CDR3 sequence: CASSEQEVGRGAFF. The CDR3 nucleotides are TGTGCCAGCAGTGAACAAGAGGTGGGCAGGGGGGCTTTCTTT.

The chain carries TRBV20-1 and TRBJ1-2; D is perhaps TRBD1 (6 bases). The length of the CDR3 is 13 residues. The germline gives CDR1 DFQATT, CDR2 SNEGSKA (reference sequence). V was trimmed by 6 bases and J by 3 bases, leaving 14 bases between them. CDR3 nucleotide sequence: TGCAGTGCACCCAGGGGAGGGTACTATGGCTACACCTTC. This codes for CSAPRGGYYGYTF.

J is TRBJ1-1 and V is TRBV4-2, with D unclear. V gave up 1 base and J gave up 1 base, with 4 bases separating them. The germline CDR1 and CDR2 sequences are LGHNA and YNFKEQ. This CDR3 region has 13 residues. CDR3 amino acids: CASSQGANTEAFF. The CDR3 coding sequence is TGTGCCAGCAGCCAAGGAGCGAACACTGAAGCTTTCTTT.

This rearrangement joins TRBV7-2 to TRBJ2-1, with 11 bases fitting TRBD2. V dropped 1 base and J dropped 6; count of bases not matched to a gene: 2. This CDR3 comprises 15 residues. Germline CDR1 reads SGHTA; CDR2 reads FQGNSA. CDR3 region: CASSLGGLAGNEQFF. In DNA form, the CDR3 reads TGTGCCAGCAGCTTAGGAGGACTAGCGGGCAATGAGCAGTTCTTC.